The 13 T cell receptor beta chains below were found in one sample sequenced in a study of STAT3 mutations in large granular lymphocyte leukemia. Whole-study findings and limits: At least one immunodominant TCR beta clonotype appeared in every T-cell large granular lymphocyte leukemia patient.

The repertoire was sequenced with immunoSEQ multiplex PCR; TCRdb's copy has only in-frame clones and lacks some. The profile covers 17,000 or so clones, with almost 85% appearing a single time and 8.6% taken by the ten largest. The antigens of these receptors remain unknown. Input material: peripheral blood mononuclear cells. These TCRs come from a man over 45 with T-cell large granular lymphocyte leukemia. Some clones in this sample may be carry-over from other donors' samples.

The chain employs TRBV6-1 and TRBJ2-5, with D unclear. The CDR3 consists of 13 residues. The ends were cut back, 1 base at V and 8 bases at J, with 11 bases in the middle. Germline V lookup: CDR1 MNHNS, CDR2 SASEGT. This CDR3 is CASSEVSRRTQYF. The CDR3 DNA sequence: TGTGCCAGCAGTGAAGTTAGCCGGAGAACCCAGTACTTC.

This clone has only a few counts. This chain uses TRBV7-9 with TRBJ2-7; no clear D gene. Trimming removed 3 bases at V and 3 bases at J, with 12 bases between. CDR1 SEHNR and CDR2 FQNEAQ come from the germline V gene (reference sequence). The CDR3 loop spans 14 amino acids. The CDR3 region is CASSLGSGYYEQYF. The CDR3 bases are TGTGCCAGCAGCTTGGGTTCCGGCTACTACGAGCAGTACTTC.

The chain carries TRBV18 and TRBJ2-7; 9 nucleotides line up with TRBD1. This CDR3 spans 14 amino acids. The germline gives CDR1 KGHSH, CDR2 LQKENI. V shed 3 bases, J shed 7 bases, and the junction held 7 bases outside the gene matches. For the CDR3, the DNA is TGTGCCAGCTCACCTCCGGGACAGGGATGGGAGCAGTACTTC. Residues: CASSPPGQGWEQYF.

The rearrangement links TRBV6-1 to TRBJ1-6, with D tentatively TRBD1 (6 bases). Germline V gives CDR1 MNHNS, CDR2 SASEGT. V was trimmed by 1 base and J by 9 bases, leaving 13 bases between them. The CDR3 contains 15 residues. The CDR3 DNA follows: TGTGCCAGCAGTGAAGGACGGCAGGGGAGTTCACCCCTCCACTTT. This encodes CASSEGRQGSSPLHF.

The gene calls are TRBV29-1 and TRBJ2-2; D is perhaps TRBD1 (7 bases). In germline, CDR1 is SQVTM, CDR2 ANQGSEA. The length of the CDR3 is 13 residues. The V and J ends lost 7 bases and 4 bases respectively, with 13 bases between them. The CDR3, as DNA: TGCAGCGCGACAGGGAGGATCACCGGGGAGCTGTTTTTT. The encoded protein is CSATGRITGELFF.

The chain is built from TRBV7-2 and TRBJ2-1, with 7 bases aligning to TRBD1. After removal of 5 bases from V and 8 bases from J, the junction contained 9 bases not matched to a gene. CDR1 SGHTA and CDR2 FQGNSA come from the germline V gene. The CDR3 runs 14 residues. The CDR3 spells CASSPDRVGHEQFF. In DNA form, the CDR3 reads TGTGCCAGCAGCCCTGACAGGGTGGGGCATGAGCAGTTCTTC.

CDR3 residues: CASSPMYSNQPQHF. The DNA for the CDR3 is TGTGCCAGCAGCCCCATGTATAGCAATCAGCCCCAGCATTTT. V is TRBV6-5 and J is TRBJ1-5; no definite D call. Germline V gene data show CDR1 as MNHEY and CDR2 as SVGAGI. Between the trimmed V and J ends, which lost 6 bases and 0 bases, there was a span of 9 bases. This CDR3 has 14 amino acids.

This chain uses TRBV7-9 with TRBJ1-5; D perhaps matches TRBD1 (5 bases). CDR1 and CDR2 (germline): SEHNR, FQNEAQ (reference sequence). The V gene lost 3 bases and the J gene lost 6 bases, with 9 bases spanning the gap. CDR3 length equals 13 residues. The CDR3 region has the DNA TGTGCCAGCAGCTTTGGGGGGGGTCAGCCCCAGCATTTT. Translating gives CASSFGGGQPQHF.

The chain employs TRBV27 and TRBJ2-7, with 10 bases fitting TRBD1. The CDR3 is 16 residues long. Germline-derived CDR1 and CDR2 are MNHEY and SMNVEV (reference sequence). Trimming cost V 4 bases and J 1 base; bases outside gene matches: 7. The CDR3 sequence: CASSSLGTGESYEQYF. The CDR3 DNA sequence: TGTGCCAGCAGTTCCCTGGGGACAGGGGAATCCTACGAGCAGTACTTC.

The V and J genes are TRBV14 and TRBJ2-3, with D possibly being TRBD2 (6 bases). Germline values: CDR1 SGHDN, CDR2 FVKESK. The CDR3 has 17 residues. V was shortened by 0 bases and J by 1 base, with 14 bases between the two germline ends. CDR3 loop: CASSQDRGRPRTDTQYF. CDR3 bases: TGTGCCAGCAGCCAAGATCGGGGGAGGCCGCGCACAGATACGCAGTATTTT.

The genes are TRBV6-5 and TRBJ2-3; no definite D call. This CDR3 comprises 11 residues. Trimming shortened V by 5 bases and J by 4 bases, and 4 bases separated the two germline ends. Per the germline V gene, CDR1 is MNHEY and CDR2 is SVGAGI. The CDR3 sequence is CASSGSDTQYF. The CDR3 coding sequence is TGTGCCAGCAGTGGATCAGATACGCAGTATTTT.

The V call is TRBV2, the J call TRBJ1-2; perhaps TRBD1 as D (5 bases). Trimming shortened V by 3 bases and J by 8 bases, and 10 bases separated the two germline ends. The germline V gene has CDR1 SNHLY and CDR2 FYNNEI. CDR3 length: 12 amino acids. For the CDR3, the DNA is TGTGCCAGCAGTGATGCAGGGCTCGGCTACACCTTC. Its translation is CASSDAGLGYTF.

The chain recombines TRBV9 with TRBJ2-3; D call uncertain. The V end was cut by 3 bases, the J end by 2 bases, with 7 bases between. CDR1 SGDLS and CDR2 YYNGEE come from the germline V gene. This CDR3 region has 13 residues. The CDR3 is CASSETLTDTQYF. CDR3 in DNA: TGTGCCAGCAGCGAGACCCTCACAGATACGCAGTATTTT.